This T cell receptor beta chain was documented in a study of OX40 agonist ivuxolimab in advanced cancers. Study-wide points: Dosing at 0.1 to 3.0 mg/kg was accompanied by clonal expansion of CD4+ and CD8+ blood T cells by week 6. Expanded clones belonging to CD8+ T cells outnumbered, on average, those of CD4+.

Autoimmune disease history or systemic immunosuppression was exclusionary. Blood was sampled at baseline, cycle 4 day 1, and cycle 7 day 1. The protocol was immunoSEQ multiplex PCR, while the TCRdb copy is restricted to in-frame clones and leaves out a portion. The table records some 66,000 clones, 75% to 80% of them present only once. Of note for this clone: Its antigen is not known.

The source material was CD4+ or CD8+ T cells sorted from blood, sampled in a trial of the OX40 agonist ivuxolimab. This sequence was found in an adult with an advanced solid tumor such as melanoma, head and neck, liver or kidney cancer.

CDR3 sequence: CASRGGQGGSEKLFF. The DNA for the CDR3 is TGTGCCAGCAGGGGAGGACAGGGAGGGTCTGAAAAACTGTTTTTT. The chain is built from TRBV2 and TRBJ1-4; 8 nucleotides line up with TRBD1. V dropped 6 bases and J dropped 7; count of bases not matched to a gene: 10. CDR3 length equals 15 residues. The germline V gene encodes CDR1 SNHLY and CDR2 FYNNEI.